The following is a T cell receptor (beta chain) sequence with its context. In the original analysis: The assay estimated nucleated cells by amplifying reference gene primers. Generated by immunoSEQ multiplex PCR, the TCRdb table keeps only in-frame clones and is missing some. V and J calls and clone size are copied from that table; D and trimming were computed from the DNA. The table shows approximately 250,000 clones, with 86% occurring only once. The sample comes from a study of blood T cell repertoires in COVID-19. Turning to the study itself: Both acute and convalescent COVID-19 samples were obtained from the United States, Italy and Spain.

The sequencing input was peripheral blood. The sequence came from a man aged 35 to 55 with active or convalescent COVID-19.

The DNA of the CDR3 is TGCAGCGTTACACAGGCCGCCTACGGCTACACCTTC. Translation: CSVTQAAYGYTF. The V gene is TRBV29-1, the J gene TRBJ1-2; perhaps TRBD1 as D (5 bases). V lost 5 bases and J 8 bases, leaving 15 bases between the germline ends. The CDR3 consists of 12 residues. The germline CDR1 and CDR2 sequences are SQVTM and ANQGSEA.